One and the same sample provided the 16 T cell receptor beta chains below, sequenced in a study of T cells after yellow fever vaccination. TCRdb analysed the 5' RACE reads with MiXCR anew, one entry per CDR3 protein. The sample has 300,000 to 350,000 distinct CDR3 sequences; around 11% are singletons. This material consisted of CD4+ T cells sorted from PBMCs, taken 45 days after the yellow fever booster vaccination. These receptor sequences come from a man younger than 30 who received the YFV17D yellow fever vaccine.

This clonotype was recorded a few times. The rearrangement links TRBV2 to TRBJ1-5, with 7 positions matching TRBD1. CDR1 is SNHLY, CDR2 FYNNEI, per germline. Germline trimming cut 0 bases from V and 6 bases from J; bases unmatched to any gene: 5. This CDR3 region has 15 residues. The CDR3 DNA follows: TGTGCCAGCAGTGAAGCAAGGGGGCTTGGTCAGCCCCAGCATTTT. It encodes CASSEARGLGQPQHF.

There are a few counts of this clonotype. The chain links TRBV6-2 or TRBV6-3 to TRBJ1-5, with TRBD1 matching 8 bases. Germline V gene data show CDR1 as MNHEY and CDR2 as SVGEGT. The CDR3 loop spans 16 amino acids. With 6 bases clipped from V and 6 bases from J, the junction kept 13 bases outside the gene matches. DNA for the CDR3: TGTGCCAGCAGCCTCAACCCCCTGGACAGGGCTCAGCCCCAGCATTTT. It specifies CASSLNPLDRAQPQHF.

This clonotype was detected a few times. The rearrangement uses TRBV5-1 and TRBJ1-1, with D perhaps matching TRBD1 (5 bases). Germline V CDR1 and CDR2: SGHRS, YFSETQ. The CDR3 contains 15 residues. V lost 0 bases, J lost 5 bases, and 14 bases lay in between. CDR3 DNA: TGCGCCAGCAGCTTGGTAGGCAGGGATTCGACTGAAGCTTTCTTT. It specifies CASSLVGRDSTEAFF.

The table lists this clonotype with many counts. V usage is TRBV5-1 and J usage is TRBJ2-3; TRBD2 aligns across 9 bases. Germline CDR1 SGHRS, CDR2 YFSETQ. The CDR3 contains 16 residues. Germline trimming cut 0 bases from V and 2 bases from J; bases unmatched to any gene: 4. The CDR3 DNA reads as TGCGCCAGCAGCTTGGGGGCTAGCGGGGTCACAGATACGCAGTATTTT. This gives the protein CASSLGASGVTDTQYF.

This clonotype was observed a few times. This chain links TRBV6-5 with TRBJ1-3; 10 bases are a match to TRBD1. The CDR3 totals 19 residues. Germline CDR1 MNHEY, CDR2 SVGAGI. V lost 6 bases and J lost 2; bases outside the gene matches: 16. CDR3 sequence: CASSTRTGGPSSPGNTIYF. The DNA of the CDR3 is TGTGCCAGCAGCACCCGGACAGGGGGTCCCTCCTCTCCTGGAAACACCATATATTTT.

This clonotype was picked up many times. The V call is TRBV9, the J call TRBJ2-2, with D uncertain. CDR3 length: 14 amino acids. V was shortened by 0 bases and J by 6 bases, with 9 bases between the two germline ends. Germline CDR1 and CDR2: SGDLS and YYNGEE. CDR3 protein: CASSVDVGSGELFF. CDR3 bases: TGTGCCAGCAGCGTAGATGTGGGGTCCGGGGAGCTGTTTTTT. The complete variable domain, with remaining parts taken from reference TRBV9 and TRBJ2-2, reads DSGVTQTPKHLITATGQRVTLRCSPRSGDLSVYWYQQSLDQGLQFLIQYYNGEERAKGNILERFSAQQFPDLHSELNLSSLELGDSALYFCASSVDVGSGELFFGEGSRLTVL.

This clonotype has at least ten counts. The genes are TRBV25-1 and TRBJ2-1; 13 bases agree with TRBD2. Looked up from germline, CDR1 is MGHDK and CDR2 is SYGVNS. The CDR3 sequence is 15 residues long. J gave up 8 bases and V 6 bases, and 7 bases lay outside the gene matches. CDR3 DNA sequence: TGTGCCAGCAGGAAGACTAGCGGGGGGTCCCATGAGCAGTTCTTC. Protein: CASRKTSGGSHEQFF.

This clonotype was seen a few times. The rearrangement links TRBV10-3 to TRBJ2-6; D remains ambiguous. The CDR3 loop spans 13 amino acids. Per the germline V gene, CDR1 is ENHRY and CDR2 is SYGVKD. V gave up 6 bases and J gave up 0 bases, with 3 bases separating them. For the CDR3, the DNA is TGTGCCATCAGAAGCTCTGGGGCCAACGTCCTGACTTTC. It yields the protein CAIRSSGANVLTF.

This clonotype was picked up many times. V usage is TRBV9 and J usage is TRBJ1-2; 9 bases agree with TRBD1. The trim removed 4 bases at V and 4 bases at J, leaving 5 bases unmatched. The CDR3 totals 14 residues. The germline V gene has CDR1 SGDLS and CDR2 YYNGEE. This CDR3 reads CASSPGQGPYGYTF. The CDR3 DNA is TGTGCCAGCAGCCCAGGACAGGGGCCCTATGGCTACACCTTC.

This clonotype was picked up many times. The genes are TRBV5-1 and TRBJ2-6; D gene unclear. With 1 base removed from V and 0 bases from J, the gap between germline ends came to 5 bases. The CDR3 consists of 15 residues. Germline CDR1 and CDR2: SGHRS and YFSETQ. CDR3 nucleotide sequence: TGCGCCAGCAGCTTGCCACCCTCTGGGGCCAACGTCCTGACTTTC. This encodes CASSLPPSGANVLTF. Supplemented by reference TRBV5-1 and TRBJ2-6, the full variable domain reads KAGVTQTPRYLIKTRGQQVTLSCSPISGHRSVSWYQQTPGQGLQFLFEYFSETQRNKGNFPGRFSGRQFSNSRSEMNVSTLELGDSALYLCASSLPPSGANVLTFGAGSRLTVL.

This clonotype was seen a few times. This chain connects TRBV5-1 to TRBJ2-5; D is unclear. Germline V gene sequence: CDR1 SGHRS, CDR2 YFSETQ. The CDR3 sequence is 15 residues long. V gave up 0 bases and J gave up 3 bases, with 12 bases separating them. CDR3 residues: CASSLGPKTEETQYF. CDR3 nucleotide sequence: TGCGCCAGCAGCTTGGGACCAAAGACGGAAGAGACCCAGTACTTC.

This clonotype was counted many times. This chain connects TRBV7-3 to TRBJ2-3; D is unclear. The CDR3 runs 11 residues. Looked up from germline, CDR1 is SGHTA and CDR2 is FQGTGA. V lost 3 bases to trimming and J lost 10 bases, with 8 bases between them. The CDR3 reads CASSFFRAQYF. The CDR3 DNA follows: TGTGCCAGCAGCTTTTTTAGAGCGCAGTATTTT.

This clonotype has ten or more counts. The CDR3 nucleotides read TGTGCCAGCATAGGGACTAGCGGGGGCTACGAGCAGTACTTC. This gives the protein CASIGTSGGYEQYF. The rearrangement joins TRBV5-6 to TRBJ2-7, with 14 positions matching TRBD2. The CDR3 runs to 14 residues. Trimming took 6 bases from V and 3 from J; bases not matched to a gene: 2. CDR1 is SGHDT, CDR2 YYEEEE, per germline.

This clonotype was recorded at least ten times. The chain recombines TRBV6-2 or TRBV6-3 with TRBJ1-1; D not certain. The CDR3 totals 17 residues. V lost 2 bases and J lost 4, with 20 bases in between. The germline V gene has CDR1 MNHEY and CDR2 SVGEGT. The CDR3 DNA is TGTGCCAGCAGTTACCGACTTGGGAGTCTAAGTGGCACTGAAGCTTTCTTT. It is translated as CASSYRLGSLSGTEAFF.

This clonotype appeared many times. J is TRBJ2-7 and V is TRBV20-1, with D uncertain. V lost 1 base and J 3 bases, leaving 7 bases between the germline ends. Germline V gives CDR1 DFQATT, CDR2 SNEGSKA (reference sequence). The CDR3 is made up of 12 amino acids. CDR3 DNA: TGCAGTGCTAGAGGTCGGATCTACGAGCAGTACTTC. Protein product: CSARGRIYEQYF.

This rearrangement joins TRBV5-4 to TRBJ2-2; D ambiguous. The CDR3 contains 15 residues. The V end lost 0 bases, the J end lost 4 bases, and 10 bases lay between the germline ends. Germline lookup yields CDR1 SGHNT and CDR2 YYREEE (reference sequence). CDR3 in amino acids: CASSLGLAFTGELFF. The CDR3, as DNA: TGTGCCAGCAGCTTGGGTCTCGCGTTCACCGGGGAGCTGTTTTTT. The variable domain in full, with the rest retrieved from reference TRBV5-4 and TRBJ2-2, is ETGVTQSPTHLIKTRGQQVTLRCSSQSGHNTVSWYQQALGQGPQFIFQYYREEENGRGNFPPRFSGLQFPNYSSELNVNALELDDSALYLCASSLGLAFTGELFFGEGSRLTVL.